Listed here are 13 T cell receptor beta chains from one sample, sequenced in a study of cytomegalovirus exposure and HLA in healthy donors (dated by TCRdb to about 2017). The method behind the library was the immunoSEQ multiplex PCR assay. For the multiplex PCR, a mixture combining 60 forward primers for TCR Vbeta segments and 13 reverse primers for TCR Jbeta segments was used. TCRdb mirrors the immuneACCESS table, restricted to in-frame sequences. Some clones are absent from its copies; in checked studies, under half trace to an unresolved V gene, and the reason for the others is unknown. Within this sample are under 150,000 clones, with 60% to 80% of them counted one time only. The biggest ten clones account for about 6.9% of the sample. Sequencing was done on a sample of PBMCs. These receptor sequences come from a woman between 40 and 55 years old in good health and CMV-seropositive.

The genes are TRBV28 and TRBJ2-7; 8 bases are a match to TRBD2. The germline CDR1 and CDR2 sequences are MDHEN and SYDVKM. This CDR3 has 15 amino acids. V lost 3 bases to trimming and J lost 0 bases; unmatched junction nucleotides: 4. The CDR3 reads CASSFPAGASYEQYF. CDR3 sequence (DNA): TGTGCCAGCAGTTTCCCAGCGGGGGCCTCCTACGAGCAGTACTTC.

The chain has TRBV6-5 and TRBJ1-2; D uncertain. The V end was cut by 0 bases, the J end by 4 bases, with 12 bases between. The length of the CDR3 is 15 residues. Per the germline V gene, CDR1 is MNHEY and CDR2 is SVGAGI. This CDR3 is CASSYSPPGGYGYTF. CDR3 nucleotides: TGTGCCAGCAGTTACTCGCCGCCGGGTGGCTATGGCTACACCTTC.

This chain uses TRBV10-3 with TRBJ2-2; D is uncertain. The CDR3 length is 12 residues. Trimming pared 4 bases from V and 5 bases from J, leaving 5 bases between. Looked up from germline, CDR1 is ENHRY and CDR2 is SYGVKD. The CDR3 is CAISVTTGELFF. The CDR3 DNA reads TGTGCCATCAGTGTAACTACCGGGGAGCTGTTTTTT.

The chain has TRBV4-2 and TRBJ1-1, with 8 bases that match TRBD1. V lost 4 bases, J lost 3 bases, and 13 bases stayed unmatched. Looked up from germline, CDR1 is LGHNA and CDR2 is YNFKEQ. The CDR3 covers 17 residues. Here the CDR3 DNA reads TGTGCCAGCAGCCCTTCTCCCGGACAGGGTGGTGACACTGAAGCTTTCTTT. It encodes CASSPSPGQGGDTEAFF.

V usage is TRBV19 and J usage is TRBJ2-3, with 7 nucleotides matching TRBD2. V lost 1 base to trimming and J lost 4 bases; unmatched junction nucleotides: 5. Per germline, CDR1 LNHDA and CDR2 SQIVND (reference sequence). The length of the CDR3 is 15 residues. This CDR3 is CASSIAAGRADTQYF. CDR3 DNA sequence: TGTGCCAGTAGTATAGCCGCGGGGAGGGCAGATACGCAGTATTTT.

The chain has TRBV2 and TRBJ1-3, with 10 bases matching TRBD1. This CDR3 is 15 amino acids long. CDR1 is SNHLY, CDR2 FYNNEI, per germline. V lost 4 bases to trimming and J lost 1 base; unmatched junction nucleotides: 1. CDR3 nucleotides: TGTGCCAGCAGTGCGGGACAGGGGTCTGGAAACACCATATATTTT. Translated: CASSAGQGSGNTIYF. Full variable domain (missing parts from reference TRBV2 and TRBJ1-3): EPEVTQTPSHQVTQMGQEVILRCVPISNHLYFYWYRQILGQKVEFLVSFYNNEISEKSEIFDDQFSVERPDGSNFTLKIRSTKLEDSAMYFCASSAGQGSGNTIYFGEGSWLTVV.

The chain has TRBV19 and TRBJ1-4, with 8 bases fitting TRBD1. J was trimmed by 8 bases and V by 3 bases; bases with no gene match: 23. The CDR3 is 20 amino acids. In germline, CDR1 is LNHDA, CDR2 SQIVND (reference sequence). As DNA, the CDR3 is TGTGCCAGTAGTATTTCGTCCCGGGACAGGTCGGGTGCCTCCGGGGAAAAACTGTTTTTT. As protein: CASSISSRDRSGASGEKLFF. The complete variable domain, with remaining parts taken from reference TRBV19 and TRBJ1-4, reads DGGITQSPKYLFRKEGQNVTLSCEQNLNHDAMYWYRQDPGQGLRLIYYSQIVNDFQKGDIAEGYSVSREKKESFPLTVTSAQKNPTAFYLCASSISSRDRSGASGEKLFFGSGTQLSVL.

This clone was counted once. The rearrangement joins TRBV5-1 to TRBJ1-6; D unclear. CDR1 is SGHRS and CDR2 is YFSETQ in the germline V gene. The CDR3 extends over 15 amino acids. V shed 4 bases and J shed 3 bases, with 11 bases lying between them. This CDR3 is CASSLALSYNSPLHF. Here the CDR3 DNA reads TGCGCCAGCAGCCTGGCCCTGAGCTATAATTCACCCCTCCACTTT. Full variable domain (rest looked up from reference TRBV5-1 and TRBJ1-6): KAGVTQTPRYLIKTRGQQVTLSCSPISGHRSVSWYQQTPGQGLQFLFEYFSETQRNKGNFPGRFSGRQFSNSRSEMNVSTLELGDSALYLCASSLALSYNSPLHFGNGTRLTVT.

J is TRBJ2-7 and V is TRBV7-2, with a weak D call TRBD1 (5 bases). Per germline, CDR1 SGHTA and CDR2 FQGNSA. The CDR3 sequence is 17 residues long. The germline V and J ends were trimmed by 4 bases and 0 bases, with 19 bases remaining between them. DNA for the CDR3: TGTGCCAGCAGCTACGGTGTGGGGCCAATAAGCTCCTACGAGCAGTACTTC. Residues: CASSYGVGPISSYEQYF. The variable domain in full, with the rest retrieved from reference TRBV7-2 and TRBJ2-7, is GAGVSQSPSNKVTEKGKDVELRCDPISGHTALYWYRQSLGQGLEFLIYFQGNSAPDKSGLPSDRFSAERTGGSVSTLTIQRTQQEDSAVYLCASSYGVGPISSYEQYFGPGTRLTVT.

The chain's CDR3 is CASSTGLGAEAFF. The CDR3 DNA sequence: TGTGCCAGCAGCACAGGGTTGGGGGCTGAAGCTTTCTTT. The rearrangement joins TRBV7-6 to TRBJ1-1; a possible D gene is TRBD1 (6 bases). The V and J ends lost 5 bases and 6 bases respectively, with 13 bases between them. The CDR3 has 13 residues. Per germline, CDR1 SGHVS and CDR2 FNYEAQ.

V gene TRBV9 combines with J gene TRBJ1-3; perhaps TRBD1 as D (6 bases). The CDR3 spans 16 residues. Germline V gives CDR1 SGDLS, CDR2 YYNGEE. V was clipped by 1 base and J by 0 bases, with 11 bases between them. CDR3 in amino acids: CASSVTDSNSGNTIYF. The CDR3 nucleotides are TGTGCCAGCAGCGTAACGGACAGCAACTCTGGAAACACCATATATTTT. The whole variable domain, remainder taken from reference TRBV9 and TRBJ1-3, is DSGVTQTPKHLITATGQRVTLRCSPRSGDLSVYWYQQSLDQGLQFLIQYYNGEERAKGNILERFSAQQFPDLHSELNLSSLELGDSALYFCASSVTDSNSGNTIYFGEGSWLTVV.

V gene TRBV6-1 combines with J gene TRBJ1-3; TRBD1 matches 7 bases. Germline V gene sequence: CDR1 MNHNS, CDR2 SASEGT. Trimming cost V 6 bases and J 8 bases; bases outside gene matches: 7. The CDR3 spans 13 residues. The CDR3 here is CASSWGQFDTIYF. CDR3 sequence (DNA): TGTGCCAGCAGCTGGGGACAGTTTGACACCATATATTTT.

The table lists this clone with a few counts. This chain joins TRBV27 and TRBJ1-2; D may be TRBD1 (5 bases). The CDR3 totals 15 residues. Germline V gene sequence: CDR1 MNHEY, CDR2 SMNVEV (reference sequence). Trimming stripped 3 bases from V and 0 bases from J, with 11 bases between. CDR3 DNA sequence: TGTGCCAGCAGTTTGGCCACGGGGGCTAACTATGGCTACACCTTC. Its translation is CASSLATGANYGYTF.